These 15 T cell receptor beta chains came from one sample sequenced in a study of immune heterogeneity within non-small cell lung tumors. A first 10-cycle multiplex round used 32 V-gene and 13 J-gene primers on TCR beta CDR3. MiXCR, applied by TCRdb to the multiplex PCR reads, yields one record per CDR3 protein. The table has just over 15,000 distinct CDR3 sequences, over 25% seen once. Template was bulk tumor genomic DNA, 500 to 650 ng per sample. Several biopsies per primary tumor were taken during surgery, spaced as far apart as possible. Their non-small cell lung cancer was newly diagnosed and untreated, and the patients underwent curative surgery. Sequencing used lung tumor tissue. The origin of the receptors is a man aged 35 to 55 with non-small cell lung cancer.

A note on this clonotype: It may be a read error: a sequence one base away is much more abundant. In this CDR3 the conserved last residue, phenylalanine or tryptophan, is missing, so a read error is likely. The rearrangement links TRBV10-2 to TRBJ2-7; 10 bases match TRBD2. The J segment lost 5 bases and the V segment lost 7 bases, leaving 5 bases of the junction unmatched. The CDR3 sequence is 13 residues long. Per germline, CDR1 WSHSY and CDR2 SAAADI. The CDR3 loop reads CASKASGSHEQYL. The DNA for the CDR3 is TGCGCCAGCAAGGCTAGCGGGAGCCACGAGCAGTACTTG.

The chain couples TRBV5-8 to TRBJ1-1, with 7 bases aligning to TRBD1. J lost 1 base, V lost 3 bases, and 9 bases had no gene match. The CDR3 is 16 amino acids. CDR1 SGHTS and CDR2 YDEGEE come from the germline V gene. CDR3 in amino acids: CASSWTGDRRNTEAFF. CDR3 DNA: TGTGCCAGCAGCTGGACAGGAGACCGACGGAACACTGAAGCTTTCTTT.

The V gene is TRBV5-1, the J gene TRBJ2-5; D gene ambiguous. CDR1 SGHRS and CDR2 YFSETQ come from the germline V gene. The CDR3 runs to 14 residues. Between the trimmed V and J ends, which lost 0 bases and 2 bases, there was a span of 8 bases. CDR3 in amino acids: CASSLAILQETQYF. For the CDR3, the DNA is TGCGCCAGCAGCTTGGCCATACTTCAAGAGACCCAGTACTTC. Full variable domain (rest looked up from reference TRBV5-1 and TRBJ2-5): KAGVTQTPRYLIKTRGQQVTLSCSPISGHRSVSWYQQTPGQGLQFLFEYFSETQRNKGNFPGRFSGRQFSNSRSEMNVSTLELGDSALYLCASSLAILQETQYFGPGTRLLVL.

The chain links TRBV7-8 to TRBJ2-5; D might be TRBD2 (5 bases). CDR1 SGHVS and CDR2 FQNEAQ come from the germline V gene. The CDR3 is 16 amino acids. Between the trimmed V and J ends, which lost 1 base and 2 bases, there was a span of 14 bases. The CDR3 reads CASSLVPGLGQETQYF. The DNA for the CDR3 is TGTGCCAGCAGCTTAGTACCGGGATTGGGGCAAGAGACCCAGTACTTC.

The gene calls are TRBV7-3 and TRBJ2-1; perhaps TRBD2 as D (6 bases). The CDR3 has 15 amino acids. CDR1 is SGHTA, CDR2 FQGTGA, per germline. The V end was cut by 2 bases, the J end by 4 bases, with 12 bases between. Here the CDR3 reads CASSLVAGLYNEQFF. CDR3 sequence (DNA): TGTGCCAGCAGCTTAGTTGCGGGGTTATACAATGAGCAGTTCTTC.

This clonotype was detected many times. The chain recombines TRBV2 with TRBJ1-3, with D perhaps TRBD1 (5 bases). Trimming stripped 6 bases from V and 4 bases from J, with 10 bases between. Germline CDR1 and CDR2: SNHLY and FYNNEI. The CDR3 spans 13 residues. CDR3 amino acids: CASSGGPGNTIYF. Here the CDR3 DNA reads TGTGCCAGCAGCGGGGGACCGGGAAACACCATATATTTT. The full variable domain, rest sourced from reference TRBV2 and TRBJ1-3, is EPEVTQTPSHQVTQMGQEVILRCVPISNHLYFYWYRQILGQKVEFLVSFYNNEISEKSEIFDDQFSVERPDGSNFTLKIRSTKLEDSAMYFCASSGGPGNTIYFGEGSWLTVV.

In the case of this clonotype: Since a much larger clone is just one base distant, this may be a read error. The chain links TRBV7-8 to TRBJ2-5; perhaps D is TRBD1 or TRBD2 (6 bases each). Germline V gene lookup returns CDR1 SGHVS and CDR2 FQNEAQ. This CDR3 is built from 14 residues. The CDR3 DNA sequence: TGTGCCAGCAGCCCCCGGGGGCTACGAGAGACCCGGTACTTC. This translates into CASSPRGLRETRYF.

This clonotype is labeled medium-sized. The chain links TRBV12-3 or TRBV12-4 to TRBJ2-1; no clear D gene. V was shortened by 1 base and J by 6 bases, with 13 bases between the two germline ends. The length of the CDR3 is 15 residues. The CDR3 sequence is CASSLDWLVSNEQFF. The CDR3 DNA follows: TGTGCCAGCAGTTTAGATTGGTTAGTTTCCAATGAGCAGTTCTTC.

By proportion, this clonotype is medium-sized. The gene calls are TRBV20-1 and TRBJ1-5; D gene uncertain. Between the trimmed V and J ends, which lost 4 bases and 4 bases, there was a span of 8 bases. The CDR3 spans 12 residues. CDR1 and CDR2 from the germline V gene are DFQATT and SNEGSKA (reference sequence). This CDR3 is CSANNGNQPQHF. The CDR3 DNA is TGCAGTGCTAATAACGGGAATCAGCCCCAGCATTTT.

This clonotype was counted many times. This chain joins TRBV7-2 and TRBJ2-7, with 7 bases identical to TRBD2. The J segment lost 1 base and the V segment lost 2 bases, leaving 5 bases of the junction unmatched. This CDR3 has 15 amino acids. CDR1 is SGHTA, CDR2 FQGNSA, per germline. CDR3 sequence reads: CASSLLAETSYEQYF. The CDR3, as DNA: TGTGCCAGCAGCTTACTAGCGGAAACTTCCTACGAGCAGTACTTC.

This clonotype came up once. A much larger clone differs by one base, so this may be a read error. The chain employs TRBV12-3 or TRBV12-4 and TRBJ1-2; the D gene is possibly TRBD1 (6 bases). The CDR3 covers 12 residues. This chain's CDR3 is CASTWTAYAYTF. For the CDR3, the DNA is TGTGCCAGCACCTGGACAGCCTATGCCTACACCTTC.

This clonotype occurred many times. The J gene is TRBJ1-1, the V gene TRBV20-1; maybe TRBD1 (6 bases). CDR3 length: 15 amino acids. The V end lost 2 bases, the J end lost 0 bases, and 13 bases lay between the germline ends. Germline-derived CDR1 and CDR2 are DFQATT and SNEGSKA (reference sequence). In DNA form, the CDR3 reads TGCAGTGCTAGACAGGGGTTTACCGTGAACACTGAAGCTTTCTTT. Its protein product is CSARQGFTVNTEAFF.

By sample share, this clonotype is medium-sized. The gene calls are TRBV20-1 and TRBJ1-2; 9 bases agree with TRBD1. CDR1 and CDR2 (germline): DFQATT, SNEGSKA (reference sequence). This CDR3 region has 13 residues. The ends lost 3 bases at V and 8 bases at J; junction bases unmatched: 7. CDR3 loop: CSASRGTGHGYTF. DNA of the CDR3: TGCAGTGCTAGTAGAGGGACAGGGCACGGCTACACCTTC.

Concerning this clonotype itself: Since a much larger clone is just one base distant, this may be a read error. V is TRBV19 and J is TRBJ2-7; 8 nucleotides match TRBD1. The CDR3 runs to 14 residues. Germline values: CDR1 LNHDA, CDR2 SQIVND (reference sequence). The CDR3, as DNA: TGTGCCAGTAAAAACAGGGGGGTCGGCTACGAGAAGTACTTC. Protein sequence: CASKNRGVGYEKYF.

This clonotype appeared a single time. V gene TRBV5-4 combines with J gene TRBJ2-1, with D unclear. This CDR3 is 14 amino acids long. V shed 4 bases and J shed 7 bases, with 15 bases lying between them. CDR1 is SGHNT, CDR2 YYREEE, per germline (reference sequence). The CDR3 region has the DNA TGTGCCAGCAGCCCGGGCGGCTACCAAAATGAGCAGTTCTTC. This gives the protein CASSPGGYQNEQFF.